The T cell receptor beta chain described here comes from a study of T cell responses to AZD1222 COVID-19 vaccine. Only in-frame clones appear in the TCRdb table, and some are missing; sequencing was by immunoSEQ multiplex PCR. The repertoire holds around 130,000 clones, around 86% seen once, with 3% in the top ten. Concerning this clone: No antigen is known for it.

Germline V gene data show CDR1 as SGHDT and CDR2 as YYEEEE. V was shortened by 0 bases and J by 2 bases, with 12 bases between the two germline ends. The CDR3 spans 16 residues. Analysis merged second doses at about 4 or about 12 weeks. Points from the study as a whole: Donors were mostly white British, more females; clonal diversity possibly underestimated.

The gene calls are TRBV5-6 and TRBJ1-5; tentative D call: TRBD1 (6 bases). The origin of this receptor is an adult who received the AZD1222 COVID-19 vaccine. The source was peripheral blood, collected 28 days after the second AZD1222 dose. The CDR3 DNA is TGTGCCAGCAGCTTGGGAGGGGGGGTCGGCAATCAGCCCCAGCATTTT. Its translation: CASSLGGGVGNQPQHF.